This T cell receptor (beta chain) was captured in a study of post-analysis software for immune sequencing data. As for the study in general: Patients had relapsing-remitting, secondary progressive or progressive-relapsing multiple sclerosis; some lacked subtype. Study-wide points: Strong same-batch co-clustering of samples appeared with F measure clustering. Among multiple sclerosis patients, normalized Chao1 diversity was significantly below that of controls. The five TRBV segments detected at higher frequency in patients than in controls included TRBV5-6, TRBV5-1 and TRBV20-1.

This clonotype was counted a few times. Its antigen is unknown. TCR beta libraries were prepared from cDNA with unique molecular identifiers. TCRdb processed the PCR reads anew with MiXCR; each CDR3 protein has one entry. The sample consists of about 810,000 distinct CDR3 sequences, about 57% of them appearing once. This CDR3 has 14 residues. Germline CDR1 reads SQVTM; CDR2 reads ANQGSEA. The V and J ends lost 5 bases and 0 bases respectively, with 11 bases between them. This TCR was recovered from a girl aged 10 to 17 with multiple sclerosis. Source material: blood. This sequence joins TRBV29-1 and TRBJ2-1; D is possibly TRBD2 (5 bases). The CDR3 DNA is TGCAGCGTTAAAAGCGGCCCCTCCTACAATGAGCAGTTCTTC. Translation gives CSVKSGPSYNEQFF.